The 11 T cell receptor beta chains listed next were all sequenced from one sample in a study of lymphopenia after photon versus proton radiotherapy. Some clones are missing from TCRdb's copy, which holds only in-frame ones; the method was immunoSEQ multiplex PCR. The repertoire has 68,000 or so clones, roughly 90% of them found once; the top ten carry about 3%. Material: peripheral blood, obtained from a patient treated with photon-based radiotherapy. Every receptor here comes from a woman in her sixties or seventies with pancreatic cancer.

This chain links TRBV18 with TRBJ1-3; D is ambiguous. Germline V gene lookup returns CDR1 KGHSH and CDR2 LQKENI. The CDR3 runs to 15 residues. Trimming removed 0 bases at V and 5 bases at J, with 11 bases between. CDR3 region: CASSPPGTDRNTIYF. The CDR3 DNA follows: TGTGCCAGCTCACCACCGGGCACAGACAGAAACACCATATATTTT.

The gene calls are TRBV7-2 and TRBJ2-2, with TRBD1 matching over 8 bases. V lost 6 bases, J lost 2 bases, and 5 bases stayed unmatched. The CDR3 runs to 15 residues. Germline V gene sequence: CDR1 SGHTA, CDR2 FQGNSA. CDR3 nucleotides: TGTGCCAGCAGGCCAGACAGGGGAAACACCGGGGAGCTGTTTTTT. Encoded protein: CASRPDRGNTGELFF.

The CDR3 DNA reads TGTGCCTGGAGTTGGACAGGGAGCTCCTACGAGCAGTACTTC. This encodes CAWSWTGSSYEQYF. J is TRBJ2-7 and V is TRBV30, with 8 bases aligning to TRBD1. CDR3 length equals 14 residues. V shed 2 bases, J shed 0 bases, and the junction held 3 bases outside the gene matches. Germline loops: CDR1 GTSNPN, CDR2 SVGIG (reference sequence).

This clone was seen just once. V gene TRBV7-9 combines with J gene TRBJ2-7, with 10 bases lining up with TRBD1. This CDR3 spans 16 amino acids. The V and J ends lost 0 bases and 7 bases, in that order; junction bases with no gene match: 9. The germline gives CDR1 SEHNR, CDR2 FQNEAQ (reference sequence). This chain's CDR3 is CASSLAPGQGMMEQYF. The CDR3 DNA sequence: TGTGCCAGCAGCTTAGCCCCGGGACAGGGGATGATGGAGCAGTACTTC.

The chain uses TRBV19 and TRBJ2-7; 8 bases agree with TRBD1. CDR1 and CDR2 (germline): LNHDA, SQIVND (reference sequence). V lost 5 bases, J lost 10 bases, and 7 bases stayed unmatched. This CDR3 has 12 amino acids. DNA of the CDR3: TGTGCCAGTAGTGAGGGGACAGGCTCCCAGTACTTC. It specifies CASSEGTGSQYF.

The chain is built from TRBV5-1 and TRBJ1-5; no definite D call. Trimming pared 0 bases from V and 6 bases from J, leaving 13 bases between. Germline V gene data show CDR1 as SGHRS and CDR2 as YFSETQ. CDR3 size: 15 residues. The CDR3 DNA sequence: TGCGCCAGCAGCTTGGTACCGGGAGGGTCTCAGCCCCAGCATTTT. Its translation is CASSLVPGGSQPQHF.

This chain connects TRBV4-1 to TRBJ2-2; 8 positions match TRBD1. CDR1 is MGHRA and CDR2 is YSYEKL in the germline V gene. The CDR3 length is 17 residues. Trimming at V came to 1 base and at J to 5 bases, leaving 9 bases not matched to a gene. DNA of the CDR3: TGCGCCAGCAGCCAAGGTTCCAGGGGGCGCCGGACCGGGGAGCTGTTTTTT. Translating it yields CASSQGSRGRRTGELFF.

The chain combines TRBV7-9 with TRBJ1-2; a weak D match, TRBD1 (5 bases). The ends were cut back, 0 bases at V and 3 bases at J, with 11 bases in the middle. The CDR3 has 15 residues. CDR1 is SEHNR and CDR2 is FQNEAQ in the germline V gene (reference sequence). DNA of the CDR3: TGTGCCAGCAGCTTAGCCGAGACAGCCCACTATGGCTACACCTTC. It yields the protein CASSLAETAHYGYTF.

This sequence joins TRBV15 and TRBJ2-1; no reliable D call. The CDR3 extends over 13 amino acids. Per the germline V gene, CDR1 is LNHNV and CDR2 is YYDKDF (reference sequence). Trimming stripped 5 bases from V and 5 bases from J, with 10 bases between. This CDR3 is CATSLRMNNEQFF. CDR3 in DNA: TGTGCCACCAGCCTAAGGATGAACAATGAGCAGTTCTTC. Combining the CDR3 with reference TRBV15 and TRBJ2-1 gives the whole variable domain DAMVIQNPRYQVTQFGKPVTLSCSQTLNHNVMYWYQQKSSQAPKLLFHYYDKDFNNEADTPDNFQSRRPNTSFCFLDIRSPGLGDTAMYLCATSLRMNNEQFFGPGTRLTVL.

This chain links TRBV27 with TRBJ1-1; maybe TRBD1 (6 bases). Germline loops: CDR1 MNHEY, CDR2 SMNVEV (reference sequence). The length of the CDR3 is 15 residues. Trimming left V 4 bases short and J 6 bases short, with 18 bases between. CDR3 amino acids: CASSSRQPGAAEAFF. The CDR3 DNA is TGTGCCAGCAGTTCGAGACAACCGGGGGCGGCTGAAGCTTTCTTT.

This clone was seen just once. The chain combines TRBV25-1 with TRBJ2-2; D is ambiguous. This CDR3 spans 15 amino acids. V lost 6 bases and J lost 4, with 15 bases in between. From germline, CDR1 is MGHDK and CDR2 SYGVNS. The CDR3 DNA follows: TGTGCCAGCAGCTACACAAACGTCGGCACCGGGGAGCTGTTTTTT. Translation gives CASSYTNVGTGELFF. The variable domain in full, completed from reference TRBV25-1 and TRBJ2-2, reads EADIYQTPRYLVIGTGKKITLECSQTMGHDKMYWYQQDPGMELHLIHYSYGVNSTEKGDLSSESTVSRIRTEHFPLTLESARPSHTSQYLCASSYTNVGTGELFFGEGSRLTVL.